A selection of T cell receptor beta chains follows, all from one sample in a study of blood T cell repertoires in COVID-19. Some clones are missing from TCRdb's copy, which holds only in-frame ones; the method was immunoSEQ multiplex PCR. Among approximately 140,000 clones listed, 84% were seen once. The sample was PBMCs or T cells enriched from blood (not recorded which). The receptors originated from a man between 35 and 55 years old with acute COVID-19. Both conserved end residues are part of each CDR3. D genes are given only for firm matches. Some rows mark clone size as missing; the rest say once, few, many or name a class of expanded clone.

.	.	TRBV27	TRBJ1-6	TGTGCCAGCAGTTTAAGTATCAGTCACTATAATTCACCCCTCCACTTT	CASSLSISHYNSPLHF
.	.	TRBV7-8	TRBJ2-5	TGTGCCAGCAGCTTAAGAAGCGTGGGTTGGGAGACCCAGTACTTC	CASSLRSVGWETQYF
TRBD1	.	TRBV5-1	TRBJ2-2	TGCGCCAGCAGCTTGGCAGGGGGCGGGAACACCGGGGAGCTGTTTTTT	CASSLAGGGNTGELFF
TRBD2	.	TRBV19	TRBJ2-1	TGTGCCAGTAGTATCGGAGCGGGAGTAGGACTAAAGCAGTTCTTC	CASSIGAGVGLKQFF
TRBD1	few	TRBV11-2	TRBJ1-1	TGTGCCAGCAGCAGGGACAGACTAATGAACACTGAAGCTTTCTTT	CASSRDRLMNTEAFF
TRBD1	.	TRBV27	TRBJ1-1	TGTGCCAGCAGTCTACAGGGGCAGGGAATCACTGAAGCTTTCTTT	CASSLQGQGITEAFF
.	.	TRBV5-6	TRBJ1-2	TGTGCCAGCAGCTTGGTGGTGGTAGCTAACTATGGCTACACCTTC	CASSLVVVANYGYTF
TRBD1	.	TRBV30	TRBJ2-5	TGTGCCTGGAGTTACTGGACAGGGGAAGAGACCCAGTACTTC	CAWSYWTGEETQYF
TRBD1	once	TRBV6-1	TRBJ2-5	TGTGCCAGCAGTGATATTGGGGGACAGGAGGTACAAGAGACCCAGTACTTC	CASSDIGGQEVQETQYF
.	.	TRBV4-1	TRBJ1-1	TGCGCCAGCAGCCCCTTCCCCAGGGCAATGAACACTGAAGCTTTCTTT	CASSPFPRAMNTEAFF
TRBD1	.	TRBV5-4	TRBJ2-7	TGTGCCAGCCAAAGAGACAGGGGGTTCTACGAGCAGTACTTC	CASQRDRGFYEQYF
.	.	TRBV28	TRBJ1-5	TGTGCCAGCAGTTCAGCGGATACCAATCAGCCCCAGCATTTT	CASSSADTNQPQHF
.	.	TRBV4-1	TRBJ1-3	TGCGCCAGCAGCCAAGATACCGGAGGGAACACCATATATTTT	CASSQDTGGNTIYF
TRBD1	.	TRBV4-1	TRBJ2-1	TGCGCCAGCAGCTCCAGGGGGCATAGCTCCTACAATGAGCAGTTCTTC	CASSSRGHSSYNEQFF
.	.	TRBV19	TRBJ2-5	TGTGCCAGTAGTATCCAGATCCAAGAGACCCAGTACTTC	CASSIQIQETQYF